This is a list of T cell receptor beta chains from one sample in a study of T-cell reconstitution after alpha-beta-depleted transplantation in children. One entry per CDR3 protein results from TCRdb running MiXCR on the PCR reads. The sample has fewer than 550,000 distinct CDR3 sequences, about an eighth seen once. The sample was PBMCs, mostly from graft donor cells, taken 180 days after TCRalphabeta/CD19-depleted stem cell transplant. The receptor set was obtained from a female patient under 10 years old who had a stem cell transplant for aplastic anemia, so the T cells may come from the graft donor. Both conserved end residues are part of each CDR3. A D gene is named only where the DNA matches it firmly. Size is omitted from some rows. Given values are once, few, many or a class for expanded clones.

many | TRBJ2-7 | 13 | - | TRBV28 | TGTGCCAGCAGTTTCGGCGGAGTCTACGAGCAGTACTTC | CASSFGGVYEQYF
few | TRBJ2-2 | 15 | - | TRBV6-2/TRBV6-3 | TGTGCCAGCAGTTACTCGGGACGCAGCACCGGGGAGCTGTTTTTT | CASSYSGRSTGELFF
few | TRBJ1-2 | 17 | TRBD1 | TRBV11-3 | TGTGCCAGCAGCGCCCGGGACAGGGGGCGAAGGAACTATGGCTACACCTTC | CASSARDRGRRNYGYTF
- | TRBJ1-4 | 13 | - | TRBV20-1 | TGCAGTGCTAGACCAGATCTAGGTGAAAAACTGTTTTTT | CSARPDLGEKLFF
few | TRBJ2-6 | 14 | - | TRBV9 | TGTGCCAGCAGCGCAGTCTCTGGGGCCAACGTCCTGACTTTC | CASSAVSGANVLTF
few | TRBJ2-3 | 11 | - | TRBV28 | TGTGCCAGTGAACAAACAGATACGCAGTATTTT | CASEQTDTQYF
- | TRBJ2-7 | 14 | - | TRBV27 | TGTGCCAGCAGTCCAAGAGGGAGGAGCTACGAGCAGTACTTC | CASSPRGRSYEQYF
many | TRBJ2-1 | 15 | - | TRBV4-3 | TGCGCCAGCAGCCAAGGGGGGCAGGGGAGATATGAGCAGTTCTTC | CASSQGGQGRYEQFF
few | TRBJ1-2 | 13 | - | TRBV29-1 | TGCAGCGTTTCCCAATGGGGGAACTATGGCTACACCTTC | CSVSQWGNYGYTF
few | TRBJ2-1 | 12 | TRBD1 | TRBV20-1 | TGCAGTGCAGCGACAGGGAACAATGAGCAGTTCTTC | CSAATGNNEQFF
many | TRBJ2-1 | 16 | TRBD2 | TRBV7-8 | TGTGCCAGCAGCTTAGGTTCCCTAGCGGCCTACAATGAGCAGTTCTTC | CASSLGSLAAYNEQFF
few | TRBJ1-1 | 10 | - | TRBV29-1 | TGCAGCGTTGCCCTCACTGAAGCTTTCTTT | CSVALTEAFF
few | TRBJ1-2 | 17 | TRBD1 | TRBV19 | TGTGCCAGTAGTATCCGGCTCCAGGGGGGGGTCCTCTATGGCTACACCTTC | CASSIRLQGGVLYGYTF
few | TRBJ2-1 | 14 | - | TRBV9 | TGTGCCAGCAGCGTAGAGGCCAGAAGGGGTGAGCAGTTCTTC | CASSVEARRGEQFF
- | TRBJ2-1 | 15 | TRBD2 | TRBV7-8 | TGTGCCAGCAGCCCCGGACTAGCGTTTTACAATGAGCAGTTCTTC | CASSPGLAFYNEQFF
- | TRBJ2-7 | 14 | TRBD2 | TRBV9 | TGTGCCAGCAGTTCTAGCGGGAATCCGAGGGAGCAGTACTTC | CASSSSGNPREQYF
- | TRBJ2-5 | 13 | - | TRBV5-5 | TGTGCCAGCAGCTTGCATGGAGGAGAGACCCAGTACTTC | CASSLHGGETQYF
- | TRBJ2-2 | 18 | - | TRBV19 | TGTGCCAGTAGTATGCTCCTGGACCATTTTTTCCCTACCGGGGAGCTGTTTTTT | CASSMLLDHFFPTGELFF
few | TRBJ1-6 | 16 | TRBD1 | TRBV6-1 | TGTGCCAGCAGTCCACAGGGGGTGCCCTATAATTCACCCCTCCACTTT | CASSPQGVPYNSPLHF
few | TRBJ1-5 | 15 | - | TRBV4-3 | TGCGCCAGCAGCCGAACCAGGGGTTCAGGTCAGCCCCAGCATTTT | CASSRTRGSGQPQHF
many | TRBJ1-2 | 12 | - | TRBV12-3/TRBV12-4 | TGTGCCAGCAGTTTGGGGGTCTATGGCTACACCTTC | CASSLGVYGYTF
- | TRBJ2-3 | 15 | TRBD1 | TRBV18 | TGTGCCAGCTCCCAGCGGACAGGACGCACAGATACGCAGTATTTT | CASSQRTGRTDTQYF
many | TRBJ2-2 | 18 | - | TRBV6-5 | TGTGCCAGCAGTTTTGGGCTTTGGCGGGGCCCCAACACCGGGGAGCTGTTTTTT | CASSFGLWRGPNTGELFF
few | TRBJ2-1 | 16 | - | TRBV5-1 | TGCGCCAGCAGCTTGGGGACGCCAGGACTGGTCAATGAGCAGTTCTTC | CASSLGTPGLVNEQFF
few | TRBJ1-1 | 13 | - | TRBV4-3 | TGCGCCAGCAGCCAAGATAAAATCACTGAAGCTTTCTTT | CASSQDKITEAFF
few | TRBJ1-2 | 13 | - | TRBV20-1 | TGCAGTGCCGGTGGGGGGGTGGGCTATGGCTACACCTTC | CSAGGGVGYGYTF
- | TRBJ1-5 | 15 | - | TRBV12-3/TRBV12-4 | TGTGCCAGCAGTACAGGGCTGGTGGGCAATCAGCCCCAGCATTTT | CASSTGLVGNQPQHF
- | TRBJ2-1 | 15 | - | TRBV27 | TGTGCCAGCAGCCTCCGTCTGAGCTCCTACAATGAGCAGTTCTTC | CASSLRLSSYNEQFF
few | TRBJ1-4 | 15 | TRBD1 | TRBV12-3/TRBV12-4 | TGTGCCAGCAGTTTTAGGACAGGGATTAATGAAAAACTGTTTTTT | CASSFRTGINEKLFF
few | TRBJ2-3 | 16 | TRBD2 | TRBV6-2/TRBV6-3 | TGTGCCAGCAGTTACGGGTCTAGCGGGAGCACAGATACGCAGTATTTT | CASSYGSSGSTDTQYF
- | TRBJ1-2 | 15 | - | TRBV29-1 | TGCAGCGTTGAAAAGCGGACAGCCCACGTGGATGGCTACACCTTC | CSVEKRTAHVDGYTF
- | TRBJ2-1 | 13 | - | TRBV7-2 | TGTGCCAGCACCTTAAACTGCATTAGGGAGCAGTTCTTC | CASTLNCIREQFF
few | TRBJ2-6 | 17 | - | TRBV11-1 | TGTGCCAGCAGCTTAGCGAGCTGGACAGCGGGGGCCAACGTCCTGACTTTC | CASSLASWTAGANVLTF
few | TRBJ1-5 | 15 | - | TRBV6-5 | TGTGCCAGCAGTTCCCTGGGGGCAGGGAATCAGCCCCAGCATTTT | CASSSLGAGNQPQHF
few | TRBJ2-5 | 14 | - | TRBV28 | TGTGCCAGCAGTCCTTTTGTGTACCAAGAGACCCAGTACTTC | CASSPFVYQETQYF
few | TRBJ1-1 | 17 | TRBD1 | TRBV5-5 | TGTGCCAGCAGCTTGGGTGCCCTACGGACAGGGCTCACTGAAGCTTTCTTT | CASSLGALRTGLTEAFF